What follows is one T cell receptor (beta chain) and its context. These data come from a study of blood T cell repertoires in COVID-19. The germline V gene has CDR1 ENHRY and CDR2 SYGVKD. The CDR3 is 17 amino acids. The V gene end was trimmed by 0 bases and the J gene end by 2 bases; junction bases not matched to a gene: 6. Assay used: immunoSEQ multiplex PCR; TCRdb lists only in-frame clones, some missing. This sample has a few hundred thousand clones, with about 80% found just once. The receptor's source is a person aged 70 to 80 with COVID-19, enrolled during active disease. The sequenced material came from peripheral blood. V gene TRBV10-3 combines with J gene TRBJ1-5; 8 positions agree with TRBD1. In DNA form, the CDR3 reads TGTGCCATCAGTGAGTCTGGGACAGGTTGGGGCAATCAGCCCCAGCATTTT. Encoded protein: CAISESGTGWGNQPQHF.